These T cell receptor beta chains were read from a single sample in a study of cytomegalovirus exposure and HLA in healthy donors. Assay: immunoSEQ multiplex PCR; the TCRdb copy retains only in-frame clones and omits some. The repertoire holds about 150,000 clones, with more than 65% as singletons. Sample: PBMCs. Receptors were obtained from a man aged 50-59 years in good health and CMV-seropositive. Both conserved end residues are part of each CDR3. D genes are given only for firm matches. Expanded clones get a size class; other rows say once, few or many, or leave the size out.

.,TRBV19,.,TRBJ1-2,TGTGCCAGTAGTAGGGCAGGGGATAACTATGGCTACACCTTC,CASSRAGDNYGYTF
.,TRBV27,TRBD2,TRBJ2-1,TGTGCCAGCAGGCCGGCGGGGGCTAGCGGGAGGCGGAATGAGCAGTTCTTC,CASRPAGASGRRNEQFF
.,TRBV18,.,TRBJ2-2,TGTGCCAGCTCACCGGTGAAGGCCCGAGGCACCGGGGAGCTGTTTTTT,CASSPVKARGTGELFF
.,TRBV5-1,.,TRBJ1-1,TGCGCCAGCAGACCTCTCCCGGGGGGGGACACTGAAGCTTTCTTT,CASRPLPGGDTEAFF
.,TRBV2,.,TRBJ1-2,TGTACCAGCAGTGAAACAGGGCTCTATGGCTACACCTTC,CTSSETGLYGYTF
.,TRBV9,.,TRBJ2-3,TGTGCCAGCAGCATTGGCGGGCGTCCCACAGATACGCAGTATTTT,CASSIGGRPTDTQYF
few,TRBV28,TRBD1,TRBJ1-4,TGTGCCAGCAGTTTTCGACAGGGAAAGGAAAAACTGTTTTTT,CASSFRQGKEKLFF
few,TRBV7-9,TRBD2,TRBJ2-1,TGTGCCAGCAGCTCGGGACTAGCGGTGTACAATGAGCAGTTCTTC,CASSSGLAVYNEQFF
.,TRBV6-1,TRBD1,TRBJ1-6,TGTGCCAGCCACACTGGGGACAGGGGCCATTCACCCCTCCACTTT,CASHTGDRGHSPLHF
.,TRBV11-3,.,TRBJ2-2,TGTGCCAGCAGCCCCGTGGCACGGGAGCTGTTTTTT,CASSPVARELFF
.,TRBV7-7,.,TRBJ2-1,TGTGCTAGCAGCTTAGAGCTGCGGAATTACAATGAGCAGTTCTTC,CASSLELRNYNEQFF
.,TRBV5-1,TRBD1,TRBJ1-1,TGCGCCAGCAGCTTGGATGGACAGGCGAACACTGAAGCTTTCTTT,CASSLDGQANTEAFF
.,TRBV27,.,TRBJ2-3,TGTGCCAGCAGTTTATGGAGGCACACAGATACGCAGTATTTT,CASSLWRHTDTQYF
.,TRBV7-9,TRBD1,TRBJ1-2,TGTGCCAGCAGCTTCTCGGGACAGGGACCTGGTACCTTC,CASSFSGQGPGTF
.,TRBV6-6,.,TRBJ1-1,TGTGCCAGCAGTACCTCCACAGGGACCACTGAAGCTTTCTTT,CASSTSTGTTEAFF
.,TRBV28,.,TRBJ1-5,TGTGCCAGCACCAGGGGTGTGGGCAATCAGCCCCAGCATTTT,CASTRGVGNQPQHF
.,TRBV11-1,TRBD1,TRBJ2-1,TGTGCCAGCAGCTTAACAGACAGGGGACTCAGCTCCTACAATGAGCAGTTCTTC,CASSLTDRGLSSYNEQFF
few,TRBV7-2,.,TRBJ2-7,TGTGCCAGCAGCTTAGCGGGCACCTCCTACGAGCAGTACTTC,CASSLAGTSYEQYF
once,TRBV2,.,TRBJ2-7,TGTGCCAGCAGCACGGTTCGCTACGAGCAGTACTTC,CASSTVRYEQYF